This T cell receptor beta chain comes out of a study of T cell repertoires in cytomegalovirus infection. For the study at large: Based on public TCR beta signatures, there were indications of CMV infection and of a matching HLA type. The study, taken as a whole, reports: CMV-specific HLA-C-restricted TCR beta clonotypes dominated the ex vivo response. Pooled public TCR beta family frequency picked out CMV carriers with the relevant HLA.

TCRdb redid the calling of the reads with MiXCR, one entry per CDR3 protein. The table includes a few hundred thousand distinct CDR3 sequences, 15% to 20% detected once. The CDR3 loop spans 16 amino acids. From germline, CDR1 is MNHNS and CDR2 SASEGT. The V and J ends lost 5 bases and 0 bases respectively, with 16 bases between them. There are many counts of this clonotype. Its antigen is still unknown. The TCR sequence derives from a human donor in good health (CMV status not recorded). Some clones in this sample may be carry-over from other donors' samples. Sequencing was performed on PBMCs. V and J are TRBV6-1 and TRBJ1-1; D ambiguous. The CDR3 DNA follows: TGTGCCAGCAGTTACCAGATAGGACCGATGAACACTGAAGCTTTCTTT. Protein product: CASSYQIGPMNTEAFF.